This T cell receptor beta chain was documented in a study of T cells in Graves' hyperthyroidism and ophthalmopathy. Study outcomes and limitations: It was a median about 6.5 months before onset that the model predicted ophthalmopathy. In the blood, most expanded thyroid clonotypes above 0.001 appeared as well. A 13 V-J signature model discriminated ophthalmopathy versus stable hyperthyroidism.

From RNA transcripts, TCR beta CDR3 regions were amplified. TCR CDR3 underwent first-round RT-PCR with the HTBI primer set. TCRdb re-analysed the multiplex PCR reads in MiXCR, keeping a single row per CDR3 protein. The sample has about 350,000 distinct CDR3 sequences; about a fifth are singletons. By sample fraction, this clonotype is medium-sized. Its antigen is unidentified. The V segment lost 4 bases and the J segment 8 bases; nucleotides outside the gene matches: 6. The CDR3 is made up of 13 amino acids. The PBMCs had their origin in around 10 ml of fresh peripheral blood. Sequenced material: blood. The V gene is TRBV12-3 or TRBV12-4, the J gene TRBJ1-2, with TRBD1 matching over 8 bases. The clonotype was recovered from a woman under 30 with Graves' hyperthyroidism. CDR3 in amino acids: CASSWQGARGYTF. The DNA of the CDR3 is TGTGCCAGCAGTTGGCAGGGGGCGCGGGGCTACACCTTC.